This T cell receptor (beta chain) is drawn from a study of blood T cell repertoires in COVID-19. For the study at large: Material from acute and convalescent COVID-19 was sourced from the United States, Italy and Spain. Sources were T cells, B-cell-depleted T cells, or PBMCs; the material itself was cDNA or gDNA.

TCRdb's table, derived via immunoSEQ multiplex PCR, lists solely in-frame clones and lacks some. The sample has around 180,000 clones; around 89% are singletons. The CDR3 runs to 15 residues. Germline V gene data show CDR1 as SGHDT and CDR2 as YYEEEE. The ends lost 5 bases at V and 4 bases at J; junction bases unmatched: 11. The V and J genes are TRBV5-6 and TRBJ1-2, with TRBD1 matching 7 bases. Input material: peripheral blood. The sequence derives from a human donor in a cohort sampled during active COVID-19. The DNA for the CDR3 is TGTGCCAGCAGATCCACCGGGACAGCCATCTATGGCTACACCTTC. Its translation is CASRSTGTAIYGYTF.